These 20 T cell receptor beta chains share one sample of origin, sequenced in a study of cytomegalovirus exposure and HLA in healthy donors. The PCR was carried out with 60 Vbeta primers and 13 Jbeta primers. Repertoires were generated with immunoSEQ multiplex PCR, while TCRdb's copy carries only in-frame clones and drops some. The sample lists about 160,000 clones, roughly three quarters occurring once. Sequencing was performed on PBMCs. All receptors come from a man aged 40-50 years in good health and CMV-seropositive.

The chain recombines TRBV6-1 with TRBJ2-5; 14 bases are shared with TRBD2. Germline V lookup: CDR1 MNHNS, CDR2 SASEGT. V shed 4 bases and J 4 bases; nucleotides not matched to a gene: 2. The CDR3 loop spans 15 amino acids. The CDR3: CASSGLAGGPETQYF. Here the CDR3 DNA reads TGTGCCAGCAGTGGACTAGCGGGGGGGCCAGAGACCCAGTACTTC.

The V call is TRBV5-1, the J call TRBJ1-1, with TRBD1 identical over 11 bases. The trim removed 3 bases at V and 4 bases at J, leaving 5 bases unmatched. The CDR3 extends over 15 amino acids. The germline gives CDR1 SGHRS, CDR2 YFSETQ. Here the CDR3 DNA reads TGCGCCAGCAGCTGGGGGGACAGGGGGGGCACTGAAGCTTTCTTT. This translates into CASSWGDRGGTEAFF.

The V call is TRBV5-1, the J call TRBJ1-6, with 9 positions matching TRBD1. J gave up 9 bases and V 3 bases, and 4 bases lay outside the gene matches. Germline loops: CDR1 SGHRS, CDR2 YFSETQ. The CDR3 is 14 residues long. The CDR3 DNA reads TGCGCCAGCAGCTGGGGACAGGGAGGTTCACCCCTCCACTTT. Protein sequence: CASSWGQGGSPLHF.

The chain couples TRBV19 to TRBJ1-6; D is perhaps TRBD1 (6 bases). CDR1 is LNHDA, CDR2 SQIVND, per germline (reference sequence). The V end lost 3 bases, the J end lost 10 bases, and 16 bases lay between the germline ends. The CDR3 totals 15 residues. The CDR3 coding sequence is TGTGCCAGTAGTATTCGGACAGAAAAAGGATCACCCCTCCACTTT. Protein: CASSIRTEKGSPLHF.

The chain joins TRBV5-4 to TRBJ2-6; the D gene is possibly TRBD1 (6 bases). Germline CDR1 is SGHNT and CDR2 is YYREEE (reference sequence). The CDR3 sequence is 16 residues long. Deletions cut 4 bases from V and 6 bases from J, with 17 bases between. CDR3: CASSPRGPLEANVLTF. The CDR3 nucleotides are TGTGCCAGCAGCCCCAGGGGTCCACTGGAGGCCAACGTCCTGACTTTC. Filled out from reference TRBV5-4 and TRBJ2-6, the complete variable domain reads ETGVTQSPTHLIKTRGQQVTLRCSSQSGHNTVSWYQQALGQGPQFIFQYYREEENGRGNFPPRFSGLQFPNYSSELNVNALELDDSALYLCASSPRGPLEANVLTFGAGSRLTVL.

This chain links TRBV19 with TRBJ1-2, with D unclear. The germline V gene encodes CDR1 LNHDA and CDR2 SQIVND (reference sequence). V lost 7 bases to trimming and J lost 4 bases, with 16 bases between them. This CDR3 has 14 amino acids. Written as DNA, the CDR3 is TGTGCCAGTACCAATCCCACTCGGGGCTATGGCTACACCTTC. Translation: CASTNPTRGYGYTF.

The CDR3 spells CASSLGMGHEGETQYF. CDR3 nucleotides: TGTGCCAGCAGCTTAGGTATGGGTCATGAGGGAGAGACCCAGTACTTC. V gene TRBV7-8 combines with J gene TRBJ2-5; D may be TRBD2 (5 bases). V shed 1 base and J shed 4 bases, with 16 bases lying between them. Germline V gene sequence: CDR1 SGHVS, CDR2 FQNEAQ. The CDR3 has 16 amino acids. Complete variable domain (other parts from reference TRBV7-8 and TRBJ2-5): GAGVSQSPRYKVAKRGQDVALRCDPISGHVSLFWYQQALGQGPEFLTYFQNEAQLDKSGLPSDRFFAERPEGSVSTLKIQRTQQEDSAVYLCASSLGMGHEGETQYFGPGTRLLVL.

With regard to this clone: One end of the junction is discordant with germline, which a read error may explain. V gene TRBV27 combines with J gene TRBJ1-4, with TRBD1 as a possible D gene (6 bases). Germline CDR1 is MNHEY and CDR2 is SMNVEV (reference sequence). This CDR3 region has 14 residues. CDR3 nucleotide sequence: TGTGCCAGCAGTTCTACGGGGGGCTCGGCGGGCGTGGAGTTT. Its protein is CASSSTGGSAGVEF.

The chain joins TRBV21-1 to TRBJ1-1. TRBV21-1 is flagged as a pseudogene. This CDR3 has 13 residues. This CDR3 is CASSRLLSTEAFF. DNA of the CDR3: TGTGCCAGCAGCAGACTACTAAGCACTGAAGCTTTCTTT.

The chain uses TRBV7-2 and TRBJ2-1, with 11 bases lining up with TRBD1. The CDR3 extends over 14 amino acids. Germline CDR1 reads SGHTA; CDR2 reads FQGNSA. With 6 bases clipped from V and 10 bases from J, the junction kept 8 bases outside the gene matches. In nucleotides, the CDR3 is TGTGCCAGCAGTGACGGACAGGGGGCAGGGGAGCAGTTCTTC. This encodes CASSDGQGAGEQFF.

The chain combines TRBV9 with TRBJ1-2; TRBD1 aligns across 9 bases. The ends lost 3 bases at V and 6 bases at J; junction bases unmatched: 15. Looked up from germline, CDR1 is SGDLS and CDR2 is YYNGEE. The CDR3 extends over 17 amino acids. CDR3 sequence reads: CASSASGQGPGDHGYTF. The DNA of the CDR3 is TGTGCCAGCAGCGCATCGGGACAGGGCCCAGGCGACCATGGCTACACCTTC.

The CDR3 loop reads CASSQGPWGVSTEAFF. The CDR3 nucleotides are TGTGCCAGCAGCCAAGGACCCTGGGGGGTGAGCACTGAAGCTTTCTTT. This sequence joins TRBV14 and TRBJ1-1; D is possibly TRBD1 (5 bases). This CDR3 is 16 amino acids long. The germline V gene encodes CDR1 SGHDN and CDR2 FVKESK. V was shortened by 1 base and J by 4 bases, with 16 bases between the two germline ends. Based on the CDR3 plus reference TRBV14 and TRBJ1-1, the full variable domain is EAGVTQFPSHSVIEKGQTVTLRCDPISGHDNLYWYRRVMGKEIKFLLHFVKESKQDESGMPNNRFLAERTGGTYSTLKVQPAELEDSGVYFCASSQGPWGVSTEAFFGQGTRLTVV.

The sample holds a few counts of this clone. The chain couples TRBV18 to TRBJ1-5; possibly TRBD1 for D (5 bases). CDR3 length: 14 residues. With 3 bases removed from V and 3 bases from J, the gap between germline ends came to 9 bases. Per the germline V gene, CDR1 is KGHSH and CDR2 is LQKENI. The CDR3 protein is CASSPGGYNQPQHF. The DNA for the CDR3 is TGTGCCAGCTCACCCGGGGGTTACAATCAGCCCCAGCATTTT.

The chain uses TRBV7-9 and TRBJ1-2, with 9 bases fitting TRBD1. Losses at the gene ends were 5 bases for V and 6 bases for J; bases not matched to a gene: 7. CDR3 length: 14 amino acids. CDR1 is SEHNR, CDR2 FQNEAQ, per germline (reference sequence). CDR3 in DNA: TGTGCCAGCAGCCTCGGGACAGGGAGGAATGGCTACACCTTC. Protein: CASSLGTGRNGYTF.

This chain links TRBV6-6 with TRBJ1-4, with D possibly TRBD1 on 6 matching bases. This CDR3 contains 13 residues. Trimming removed 9 bases at V and 5 bases at J, with 13 bases between. Germline values: CDR1 MNHNY, CDR2 SVGAGI (reference sequence). The chain's CDR3 is CASGRGQNEKLFF. CDR3 bases: TGTGCCAGTGGCAGGGGACAAAATGAAAAACTGTTTTTT.

There are a few counts of this clone. The chain is built from TRBV29-1 and TRBJ1-6; possible D gene TRBD1, 5 bases. This CDR3 spans 12 amino acids. Trimming took off 6 bases at V and 7 bases at J, with 10 bases between the two ends. Germline values: CDR1 SQVTM, CDR2 ANQGSEA. The CDR3: CSVQGENSPLHF. As DNA, the CDR3 is TGCAGCGTCCAGGGCGAGAATTCACCCCTCCACTTT.

The chain employs TRBV5-1 and TRBJ1-3; 7 bases are a match to TRBD1. Trimming cost V 4 bases and J 0 bases; bases outside gene matches: 4. This CDR3 has 15 amino acids. Germline V lookup: CDR1 SGHRS, CDR2 YFSETQ. CDR3 sequence: CASSDRANSGNTIYF. CDR3 bases: TGCGCCAGCAGCGACAGGGCGAACTCTGGAAACACCATATATTTT.

This clone was seen a few times. This chain joins TRBV4-2 and TRBJ1-2; 9 bases fit TRBD1. Germline trimming cut 0 bases from V and 6 bases from J; bases unmatched to any gene: 5. Germline V lookup: CDR1 LGHNA, CDR2 YNFKEQ. CDR3 length: 15 amino acids. CDR3 coding DNA: TGTGCCAGCAGCCAAGAGGGGACAGGGAGGAATGGCTACACCTTC. Its protein product is CASSQEGTGRNGYTF.

The chain links TRBV7-3 to TRBJ2-2; 9 bases are shared with TRBD2. V shed 5 bases, J shed 1 base, and the junction held 5 bases outside the gene matches. The CDR3 totals 16 residues. Germline CDR1 SGHTA, CDR2 FQGTGA. The CDR3 sequence is CASSLSGGKNTGELFF. CDR3 coding DNA: TGTGCCAGCAGCCTTAGCGGGGGAAAGAACACCGGGGAGCTGTTTTTT.

The chain employs TRBV7-2 and TRBJ2-7, with 8 positions matching TRBD2. This CDR3 contains 15 residues. Unmatched junction bases numbered 6, after V lost 5 bases and J lost 0 bases. Germline V gene sequence: CDR1 SGHTA, CDR2 FQGNSA. Here the CDR3 DNA reads TGTGCCAGCAGCACCGGGAGGGGAAGCTCCTACGAGCAGTACTTC. Translating it yields CASSTGRGSSYEQYF.